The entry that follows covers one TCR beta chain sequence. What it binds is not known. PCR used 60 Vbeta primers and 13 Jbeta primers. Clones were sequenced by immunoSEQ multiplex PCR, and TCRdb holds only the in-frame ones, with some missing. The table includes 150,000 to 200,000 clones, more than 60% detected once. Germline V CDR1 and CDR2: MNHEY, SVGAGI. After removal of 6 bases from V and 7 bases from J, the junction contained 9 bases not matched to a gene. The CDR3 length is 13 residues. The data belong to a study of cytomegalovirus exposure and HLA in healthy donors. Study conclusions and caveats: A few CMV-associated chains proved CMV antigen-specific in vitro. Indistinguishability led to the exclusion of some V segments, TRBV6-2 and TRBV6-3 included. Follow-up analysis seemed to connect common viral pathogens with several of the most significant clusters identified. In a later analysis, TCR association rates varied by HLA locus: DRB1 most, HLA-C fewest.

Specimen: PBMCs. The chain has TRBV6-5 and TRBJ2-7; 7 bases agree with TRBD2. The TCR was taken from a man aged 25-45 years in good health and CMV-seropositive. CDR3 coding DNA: TGTGCCAGCAGCCTACGCCTAGCGGTGGAGCAGTACTTC. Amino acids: CASSLRLAVEQYF.